This TCR beta chain was identified during a study of identical twins. Findings and caveats of the study: Twin pairs had excess sharing that was weaker in beta out-of-frame sequences. Modelling approaches yielded underestimates of out-of-frame TCR alpha sharing between monozygotic twins.

For this clonotype: Antigen: not known.

Each donor was a healthy Caucasian. Template switching added a universal primer binding site, and final cDNA carried unique molecular identifiers. TCRdb fed the 5' RACE reads into MiXCR, producing one record per CDR3 protein. The sample holds hundreds of thousands of distinct CDR3 sequences, 9.4% seen once. From germline, CDR1 is SGHTA and CDR2 FQGNSA. CDR3 length: 15 amino acids. Between the trimmed V and J ends, which lost 3 bases and 5 bases, there was a span of 14 bases. The rearrangement links TRBV7-2 to TRBJ2-1; D call uncertain. Sequenced sample: memory (CD45RO+) T cells sorted from blood. The receptor's source is a woman aged 18 to 35 in good health. This CDR3 is CASSLSQALNNEQFF. The CDR3 DNA sequence: TGTGCCAGCAGCTTGTCCCAAGCCCTTAACAATGAGCAGTTCTTC. Complete variable domain (other parts from reference TRBV7-2 and TRBJ2-1): GAGVSQSPSNKVTEKGKDVELRCDPISGHTALYWYRQSLGQGLEFLIYFQGNSAPDKSGLPSDRFSAERTGGSVSTLTIQRTQQEDSAVYLCASSLSQALNNEQFFGPGTRLTVL.